The TCR beta chain under discussion was sequenced for a study of T cells in tuberculosis. Concerning this clone itself: This sample also contains other DNA sequences that code for the same CDR3.

Cells were sorted from thawed PBMC rested overnight and stained with GMM-loaded CD1B tetramer, viability dye and anti-CD3. The lipid loaded on the CD1B tetramers was C32 glucose monomycolate from Rhodococcus equi. From each donor, some 100,000 tetramer-negative cells were sorted. CDR1 is LNHDA and CDR2 is SQIVND in the germline V gene (reference sequence). The CDR3 has 12 residues. V lost 2 bases and J 10 bases, leaving 9 bases between the germline ends. Chain pairing is unknown; alpha and beta were sequenced separately. Repertoires were generated with immunoSEQ multiplex PCR, while TCRdb's copy carries only in-frame clones and drops some. The repertoire consists of 60,000 or so clones, with approximately 81% occurring once and the leading ten covering 13%. General observations from the study: The stringent gate may have excluded weak CD1B-GMM tetramer binders.

The genes are TRBV19 and TRBJ1-5; perhaps TRBD1 as D (5 bases). The clonotype originates from an adult woman with latent tuberculosis. Sequencing was done on a sample of CD1b-GMM tetramer-negative cells sorted from PBMCs. The CDR3 nucleotides are TGTGCCAGTAGTATACCAGGACAACCCCAGCATTTT. Protein product: CASSIPGQPQHF. Full variable domain (remainder filled in from reference TRBV19 and TRBJ1-5): DGGITQSPKYLFRKEGQNVTLSCEQNLNHDAMYWYRQDPGQGLRLIYYSQIVNDFQKGDIAEGYSVSREKKESFPLTVTSAQKNPTAFYLCASSIPGQPQHFGDGTRLSIL.